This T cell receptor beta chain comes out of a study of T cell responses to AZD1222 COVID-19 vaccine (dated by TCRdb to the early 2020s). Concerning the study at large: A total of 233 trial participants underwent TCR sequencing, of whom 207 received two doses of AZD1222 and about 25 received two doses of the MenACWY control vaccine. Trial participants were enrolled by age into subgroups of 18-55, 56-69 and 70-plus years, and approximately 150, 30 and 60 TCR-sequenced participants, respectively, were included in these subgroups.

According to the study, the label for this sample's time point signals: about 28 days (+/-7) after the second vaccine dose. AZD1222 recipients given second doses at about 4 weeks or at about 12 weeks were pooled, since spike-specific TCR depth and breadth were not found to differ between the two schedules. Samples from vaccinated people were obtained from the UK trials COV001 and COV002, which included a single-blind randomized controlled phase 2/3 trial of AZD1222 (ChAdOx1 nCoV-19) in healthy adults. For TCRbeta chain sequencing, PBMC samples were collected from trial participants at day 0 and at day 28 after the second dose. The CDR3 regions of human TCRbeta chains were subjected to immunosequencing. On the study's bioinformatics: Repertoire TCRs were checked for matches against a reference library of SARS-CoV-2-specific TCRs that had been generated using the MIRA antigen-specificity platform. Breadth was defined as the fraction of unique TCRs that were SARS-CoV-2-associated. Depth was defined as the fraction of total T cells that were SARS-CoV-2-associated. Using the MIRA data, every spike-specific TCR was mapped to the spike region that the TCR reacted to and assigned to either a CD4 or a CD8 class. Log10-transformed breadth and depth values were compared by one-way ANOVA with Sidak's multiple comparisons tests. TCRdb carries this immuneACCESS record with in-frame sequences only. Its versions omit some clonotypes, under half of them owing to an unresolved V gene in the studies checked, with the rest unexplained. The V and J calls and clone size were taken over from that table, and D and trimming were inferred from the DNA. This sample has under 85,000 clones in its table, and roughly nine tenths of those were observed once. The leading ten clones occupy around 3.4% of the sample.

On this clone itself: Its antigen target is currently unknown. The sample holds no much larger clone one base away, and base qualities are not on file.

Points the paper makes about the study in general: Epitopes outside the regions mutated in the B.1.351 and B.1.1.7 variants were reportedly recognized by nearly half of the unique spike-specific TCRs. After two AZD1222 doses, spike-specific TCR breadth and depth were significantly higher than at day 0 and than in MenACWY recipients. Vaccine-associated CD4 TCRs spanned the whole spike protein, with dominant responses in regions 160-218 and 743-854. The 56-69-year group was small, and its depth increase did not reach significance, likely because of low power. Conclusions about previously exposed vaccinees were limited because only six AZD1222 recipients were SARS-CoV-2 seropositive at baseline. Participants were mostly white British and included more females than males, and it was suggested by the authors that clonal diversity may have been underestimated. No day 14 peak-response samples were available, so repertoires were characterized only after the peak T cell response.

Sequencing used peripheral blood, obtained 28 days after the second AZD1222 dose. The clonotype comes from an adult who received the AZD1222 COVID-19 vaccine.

The nucleotide sequence is given as TGTGCCAGCAGCCAAAAGTACCCGGGGGAGTATGGCTACACCTTC. Its translation reads: CASSQKYPGEYGYTF. The chain is made from TRBV14 and TRBJ1-2; TRBD1 is a weak D gene call, 5 bases matching. V lost 2 bases and J lost 5 bases; the stretch between them is 15 bases long. CDR1 and CDR2 are drawn from the germline V gene: SGHDN, FVKESK. The CDR3 contains 15 residues, cysteine and phenylalanine counted. The sequence is cut down to CDR3 DNA, 45 bases in frame from base 1. This CDR3, with the reference TRBV14 and TRBJ1-2 proteins standing in past its ends, gives the full variable domain EAGVTQFPSHSVIEKGQTVTLRCDPISGHDNLYWYRRVMGKEIKFLLHFVKESKQDESGMPNNRFLAERTGGTYSTLKVQPAELEDSGVYFCASSQKYPGEYGYTFGSGTRLTVV.